Shown below are 9 T cell receptor beta chains from a single sample sequenced in a study of blood T cells in healthy people across ages. A sample-barcoded 5' primer and a J-beta primer mix were used in a second PCR of about 7 to 12 cycles. TCRdb fed the 5' RACE reads into MiXCR, producing one record per CDR3 protein. The sample holds approximately 800,000 distinct CDR3 sequences; about 46% are singletons and the top ten take around a sixth. The sample was blood. All receptors come from an elderly man in good health.

The chain uses TRBV9 and TRBJ1-3; perhaps TRBD1 as D (6 bases). The germline gives CDR1 SGDLS, CDR2 YYNGEE. Trimming removed 3 bases at V and 1 base at J, with 11 bases between. The CDR3 spans 15 residues. Here the CDR3 DNA reads TGTGCCAGCAGCGCAGCAACAGGGTCTGGAAACACCATATATTTT. Its translation: CASSAATGSGNTIYF.

The chain links TRBV12-3 or TRBV12-4 to TRBJ2-1, with TRBD2 matching 9 bases. V dropped 4 bases and J dropped 8; count of bases not matched to a gene: 6. The CDR3 loop spans 14 amino acids. Written as DNA, the CDR3 is TGTGCCAGCAGTTCTAGCGGGGTATCCTATGAGCAGTTCTTC. This encodes CASSSSGVSYEQFF.

The chain uses TRBV5-1 and TRBJ1-5; D perhaps matches TRBD1 (5 bases). The CDR3 extends over 18 amino acids. V gave up 0 bases and J gave up 7 bases, with 23 bases separating them. Germline CDR1 and CDR2: SGHRS and YFSETQ. Written as DNA, the CDR3 is TGCGCCAGCAGCTTGGCCCATTCGGTCATAGAGGGGCGGCAGCCCCAGCATTTT. This translates into CASSLAHSVIEGRQPQHF.

The V call is TRBV20-1, the J call TRBJ2-1, with D tentatively TRBD1 (5 bases). Germline CDR1 reads DFQATT; CDR2 reads SNEGSKA (reference sequence). The V and J ends lost 3 bases and 4 bases respectively, with 16 bases between them. CDR3 length: 15 amino acids. The chain's CDR3 is CSASKGVPFYNEQFF. CDR3 coding DNA: TGCAGTGCTAGTAAAGGGGTGCCCTTTTACAATGAGCAGTTCTTC.

This rearrangement joins TRBV24-1 to TRBJ2-1; no clear D gene. Trimming cost V 3 bases and J 9 bases, with 8 bases left between them. CDR1 is KGHDR and CDR2 is SFDVKD in the germline V gene. This CDR3 has 12 residues. CDR3 sequence (DNA): TGTGCCACCAGTGATGAGCTAGTTGAGCAGTTCTTC. This sequence encodes CATSDELVEQFF.

As for this clonotype: Germline and junction disagree at one end, which may indicate a read error. The chain carries TRBV2 and TRBJ1-4; the match to TRBD1 covers 7 bases. The CDR3 runs to 15 residues. The germline gives CDR1 SNHLY, CDR2 FYNNEI. The CDR3: CASSYSGGTNEELFF. CDR3 in DNA: TGTGCCAGCAGCTATTCAGGGGGAACTAATGAAGAACTGTTTTTT.

This clonotype appeared a few times. J is TRBJ1-2 and V is TRBV6-5; no definite D call. Trimming removed 0 bases at V and 6 bases at J, with 11 bases between. The CDR3 length is 14 residues. Germline-derived CDR1 and CDR2 are MNHEY and SVGAGI. Here the CDR3 DNA reads TGTGCCAGCAGTTACTCGGTTCTAGCGAATGGCTACACCTTC. Protein: CASSYSVLANGYTF.

This chain connects TRBV7-2 to TRBJ2-5; 9 bases map to TRBD2. The DNA end lines up better with TRBJ2-7; the J call may be wrong. Germline V gene data show CDR1 as SGHTA and CDR2 as FQGNSA. The CDR3 spans 14 residues. The CDR3 sequence: CASTLSGRWSEQYF. CDR3 coding DNA: TGTGCCAGCACCCTTAGCGGGAGATGGAGCGAGCAGTACTTC.

The chain combines TRBV7-2 with TRBJ2-5; D may be TRBD2 (6 bases). The germline V gene has CDR1 SGHTA and CDR2 FQGNSA. Trimming left V 5 bases short and J 5 bases short, with 15 bases between. The CDR3 runs to 14 residues. This chain's CDR3 is CASSLQPGEETQYF. The CDR3 DNA reads as TGTGCCAGCAGCCTACAACCGGGAGAGGAGACCCAGTACTTC.